Many counts were recorded for the clone carrying this T cell receptor (beta chain). The target antigen is unknown. The data belong to a study of T cells after yellow fever vaccination. A process of 5'RACE template switching, which added a universal primer site and UMIs, was used to make TCR cDNA. TCRdb re-analysed the 5' RACE reads in MiXCR, keeping a single row per CDR3 protein. The sample contains roughly 330,000 distinct CDR3 sequences, almost 4% of which appear only once. Broader study findings: Reappearing after the booster were most of the clones from primary vaccination (about 96% CD4, around 90% CD8). Repertoires sorted by FACS could include abundant clonotypes that are contaminants from the bulk population.

CDR3 length equals 14 residues. Trimming pared 4 bases from V and 1 base from J, leaving 9 bases between. From germline, CDR1 is SGDLS and CDR2 YYNGEE. The sequenced sample was PBMCs, obtained 5 days after the yellow fever booster vaccination. The receptor's source is a man aged 18 to 30 who received the YFV17D yellow fever vaccine. The chain links TRBV9 to TRBJ2-1, with D perhaps assigned TRBD1 or TRBD2 (5 bases each). This chain's CDR3 is CASSTWGSYNEQFF. CDR3 nucleotide sequence: TGTGCCAGCAGCACTTGGGGGTCCTACAATGAGCAGTTCTTC.